Listed here are 20 T cell receptor beta chains from one sample, sequenced in a study of T cells in women clearing cervical HPV infection. Measured with immunoSEQ multiplex PCR; TCRdb has only the in-frame clones, and not every one. The table gives 30,000 to 45,000 clones; the top ten clones make up roughly 1.6% of it. The sample taken for sequencing was blood buffy coat. All receptors derive from a woman aged 18 to 75 with a cervical HPV16 infection that either progressed to CIN3+ or cleared (not recorded which).

Turning to this clone: The CDR3 end falls 3 residues outside the read, so it is completed with the germline J gene. The V gene is TRBV19, the J gene TRBJ1-1; D is unresolved. The CDR3 runs to 16 residues. The germline V gene encodes CDR1 LNHDA and CDR2 SQIVND (reference sequence). V was cut by 3 bases and J by 1 base, with 15 bases left in between. CDR3 DNA (partial): TGTGCCAGTAGTATCAGCGGCACCAACTCGAACACTGAA. Translated: CASSISGTNSNTE. The complete CDR3 protein is CASSISGTNSNTEAFF.

Of note for this clone: The read finishes 3 residues shy of the CDR3 end, and the germline J gene is used to complete it. The chain is built from TRBV27 and TRBJ2-7; D might be TRBD1 (6 bases). The CDR3 runs 14 residues. The V and J ends lost 4 bases and 2 bases respectively, with 12 bases between them. Germline V gives CDR1 MNHEY, CDR2 SMNVEV (reference sequence). The covered CDR3 bases are TGTGCCAGCAGTTCAAGGACAGAGACCTACGAG. The encoded protein is CASSSRTETYE. The full CDR3 protein reads CASSSRTETYEQYF.

A note on this clone: The read comes to an end 3 residues before the CDR3 does, leaving the germline J gene to fill in the end. This chain joins TRBV11-3 and TRBJ2-3; D tentatively reads TRBD1 or TRBD2 (5 bases each). The length of the CDR3 is 15 residues. CDR1 and CDR2 from the germline V gene are SGHNT and YENEEA. CDR3 bases read: TGTGCCAGCAGCTTAGGTGTGGGCGAAGGGGAGACG. This gives the protein CASSLGVGEGET. The entire CDR3 sequence reads CASSLGVGEGETQYF.

The CDR3 bases that were read are TGTGCCAGCAGCTTAGGTGGGAGGGGGGGATACACTGAA. It encodes CASSLGGRGGYTE. The whole CDR3 protein is CASSLGGRGGYTEAFF. The genes are TRBV7-6 and TRBJ1-1, with a weak D call TRBD1 (6 bases). The read terminates 3 residues before the CDR3 end, so the remaining end is supplied by the germline J gene. Germline V gene lookup returns CDR1 SGHVS and CDR2 FNYEAQ. V lost 1 base and J lost 3, with 15 bases in between. This CDR3 is built from 16 residues.

A note on this clone: The CDR3 end is not reached by the read, which stops 3 residues before it; the germline J gene fills it in. V and J are TRBV5-5 and TRBJ2-7; no definite D call. V shed 3 bases and J shed 4 bases, with 17 bases lying between them. This CDR3 is built from 15 residues. The V gene's germline CDR1 is SGHKS and CDR2 YYEKEE (reference sequence). The part of the CDR3 DNA that was read is TGTGCCAGCAGCTGGGCACGGATTCTGACATACGAG. This encodes CASSWARILTYE. The full CDR3 sequence reads CASSWARILTYEQYF.

The CDR3 bases that were read are TGTGCCAGCAGCAAGAAACAGGGGGGTGAG. Translated, it gives CASSKKQGGE. The CDR3, in full, reads CASSKKQGGEQFF. This chain uses TRBV5-4 with TRBJ2-1; 8 bases line up with TRBD1. The CDR3 goes on 3 residues after the read ends, and that part is filled in from the germline J gene. Germline loops: CDR1 SGHNT, CDR2 YYREEE (reference sequence). This CDR3 region has 13 residues. J gave up 9 bases and V 4 bases, and 6 bases lay outside the gene matches.

Worth noting for this clone: The read terminates 3 residues before the CDR3 end, so the remaining end is supplied by the germline J gene. The genes are TRBV2 and TRBJ2-2; the match to TRBD1 covers 7 bases. V shed 10 bases and J 4 bases; nucleotides not matched to a gene: 6. The CDR3 spans 13 residues. Germline lookup yields CDR1 SNHLY and CDR2 FYNNEI. The part of the CDR3 DNA that was read is TGTGCCATCCGGGACAGCCCCACCGGGGAG. Its protein product is CAIRDSPTGE. The complete CDR3 protein is CAIRDSPTGELFF. Using reference TRBV2 and TRBJ2-2 for the parts outside the CDR3, the full variable domain is EPEVTQTPSHQVTQMGQEVILRCVPISNHLYFYWYRQILGQKVEFLVSFYNNEISEKSEIFDDQFSVERPDGSNFTLKIRSTKLEDSAMYFCAIRDSPTGELFFGEGSRLTVL.

As regards this clone: The observed sequence ends 3 residues before the CDR3 terminus, with the missing tail filled in from the germline J gene. The chain combines TRBV13 with TRBJ2-5; 9 bases fit TRBD2. V gave up 7 bases and J gave up 5 bases; unmatched junction bases: 8. Germline CDR1 is PRHDT and CDR2 is FYEKMQ (reference sequence). CDR3 length: 14 residues. CDR3 DNA (partial): TGTGCCAGCATCCGAAGCGGGGGGAGCGAGACC. It encodes CASIRSGGSET. The entire CDR3 reads CASIRSGGSETQYF.

About this clone: The read is 3 residues too short to cover the CDR3 end, so that end is filled in from the germline J gene. The V and J genes are TRBV7-6 and TRBJ1-1, with D tentatively TRBD1 (5 bases). The CDR3 contains 15 residues. The germline gives CDR1 SGHVS, CDR2 FNYEAQ. The covered CDR3 bases are TGTGCCAGCAGACGTTCTAGCGGGGGGACCTGGACA. Residues: CASRRSSGGTWT. The full CDR3 is CASRRSSGGTWTAFF.

For this clone: Read sequence stops 3 residues before the CDR3 end, and the germline J gene provides the missing end. The rearrangement links TRBV19 to TRBJ2-1, with 7 bases matching TRBD1. The length of the CDR3 is 12 residues. The germline V gene has CDR1 LNHDA and CDR2 SQIVND (reference sequence). The V gene end was trimmed by 5 bases and the J gene end by 8 bases; junction bases not matched to a gene: 3. CDR3 bases read: TGTGCCAGTAGTGTGACAGGGTATGAG. Amino acid sequence: CASSVTGYE. The complete CDR3 protein is CASSVTGYEQFF.

A word on this clone: The CDR3 end falls 3 residues outside the read, so it is completed with the germline J gene. The chain carries TRBV5-1 and TRBJ1-1, with D possibly TRBD1 on 6 matching bases. Trimming took off 2 bases at V and 3 bases at J, with 14 bases between the two ends. The CDR3 consists of 15 residues. The germline gives CDR1 SGHRS, CDR2 YFSETQ. CDR3 DNA, as far as it was read: TGCGCCAGCAGCTTACTCACGACAGGAGACACTGAA. Translated, it gives CASSLLTTGDTE. The CDR3 reads in full as CASSLLTTGDTEAFF.

To note about this clone: Coverage ceases 3 residues before the CDR3 finishes, and the germline J gene fills in the end. The chain carries TRBV9 and TRBJ1-2, with D unresolved. The CDR3 has 15 residues. Germline V gives CDR1 SGDLS, CDR2 YYNGEE. V was cut by 3 bases and J by 0 bases, with 12 bases left in between. The CDR3 protein is CASSEEGQANYGYTF. The CDR3 DNA, read in part, is TGTGCCAGCAGCGAGGAGGGCCAAGCTAACTATGGC.

Remarks on this clone: The CDR3 extends 3 residues past the end of the read, so its final part is completed from the germline J gene. This chain links TRBV24-1 with TRBJ2-2; D gene uncertain. The CDR3 has 14 residues. Germline CDR1 is KGHDR and CDR2 is SFDVKD. The ends were cut back, 2 bases at V and 4 bases at J, with 7 bases in the middle. CDR3 residues: CATSDYSFTGELFF. The covered CDR3 bases are TGTGCCACCAGTGATTATAGTTTCACCGGGGAG.

A note on this clone: The read terminates 3 residues ahead of where the CDR3 ends, so the germline J gene completes it. This chain uses TRBV14 with TRBJ1-6; D call uncertain. Germline V gene data show CDR1 as SGHDN and CDR2 as FVKESK. This CDR3 has 15 residues. V lost 0 bases to trimming and J lost 8 bases, with 11 bases between them. The CDR3 bases that were read are TGTGCCAGCAGCCAAGATTATGGCGGGTATTCACCC. This gives the protein CASSQDYGGYSP. The entire CDR3 reads CASSQDYGGYSPLHF. Full variable domain (missing parts from reference TRBV14 and TRBJ1-6): EAGVTQFPSHSVIEKGQTVTLRCDPISGHDNLYWYRRVMGKEIKFLLHFVKESKQDESGMPNNRFLAERTGGTYSTLKVQPAELEDSGVYFCASSQDYGGYSPLHFGNGTRLTVT.

As for this clone: Read data end 3 residues before the CDR3 end; the end is taken from the germline J gene. The rearrangement joins TRBV18 to TRBJ2-2; D call uncertain. Germline CDR1 and CDR2: KGHSH and LQKENI. The CDR3 loop spans 13 amino acids. Trimming removed 2 bases at V and 5 bases at J, with 6 bases between. This chain's CDR3 is CASSPALTGELFF. The covered CDR3 bases are TGTGCCAGCTCACCAGCGCTAACCGGGGAG.

Notes on this clone: The CDR3 goes on 3 residues after the read ends, and that part is filled in from the germline J gene. The gene calls are TRBV20-1 and TRBJ1-5; TRBD1 aligns across 8 bases. J was trimmed by 1 base and V by 2 bases; bases with no gene match: 10. This CDR3 has 17 amino acids. Germline V gives CDR1 DFQATT, CDR2 SNEGSKA (reference sequence). The sequenced CDR3 bases are TGCAGTGCTAGACCCCCGGACAGGGAAGTCAGCAATCAGCCC. Amino acids: CSARPPDREVSNQP. The whole CDR3 region reads CSARPPDREVSNQPQHF.

In regard to this clone: Read coverage stops 3 residues before the CDR3 terminus; the germline J gene supplies the remainder. The chain combines TRBV5-6 with TRBJ1-2; TRBD1 agrees at 9 bases. Germline V lookup: CDR1 SGHDT, CDR2 YYEEEE. The CDR3 has 13 amino acids. The V segment lost 4 bases and the J segment 4 bases; nucleotides outside the gene matches: 2. The CDR3 sequence is CASSRDRAYGYTF. The DNA read from the CDR3 is TGTGCCAGCAGCAGGGACAGGGCCTATGGC.

The CDR3 loop reads CASSARQGGTDTQYF. CDR3 bases read: TGTGCCAGCTCAGCCCGACAGGGGGGGACAGATACG. This rearrangement joins TRBV18 to TRBJ2-3, with 9 nucleotides matching TRBD1. The read finishes 3 residues shy of the CDR3 end, and the germline J gene is used to complete it. The germline V gene has CDR1 KGHSH and CDR2 LQKENI. This CDR3 comprises 15 residues. Germline trimming cut 5 bases from V and 3 bases from J; bases unmatched to any gene: 6.

With respect to this clone: Sequencing ends 3 residues short of the CDR3 end; the germline J gene provides the rest. The chain couples TRBV7-9 to TRBJ2-3, with D tentatively TRBD1 or TRBD2 (5 bases each). The CDR3 runs 13 residues. Germline CDR1 is SEHNR and CDR2 is FQNEAQ (reference sequence). The CDR3 loop reads CASSLVQGETQYF. Partial CDR3 DNA: TGTGCCAGCAGCTTAGTGCAGGGAGAGACG. The entire variable domain, with the rest obtained from reference TRBV7-9 and TRBJ2-3, is as follows: DTGVSQNPRHKITKRGQNVTFRCDPISEHNRLYWYRQTLGQGPEFLTYFQNEAQLEKSRLLSDRFSAERPKGSFSTLEIQRTEQGDSAMYLCASSLVQGETQYFGPGTRLTVL.

A remark on this clone: The CDR3 end falls 3 residues outside the read, so it is completed with the germline J gene. The J gene is TRBJ2-4, the V gene TRBV15; D remains ambiguous. CDR3 length: 18 residues. Trimming stripped 1 base from V and 0 bases from J, with 16 bases between. CDR1 LNHNV and CDR2 YYDKDF come from the germline V gene (reference sequence). Here the CDR3 reads CATSRAQRHLIAKNIQYF. Partial CDR3 DNA: TGTGCCACCAGCAGAGCCCAGCGCCATCTTATAGCCAAAAACATT.